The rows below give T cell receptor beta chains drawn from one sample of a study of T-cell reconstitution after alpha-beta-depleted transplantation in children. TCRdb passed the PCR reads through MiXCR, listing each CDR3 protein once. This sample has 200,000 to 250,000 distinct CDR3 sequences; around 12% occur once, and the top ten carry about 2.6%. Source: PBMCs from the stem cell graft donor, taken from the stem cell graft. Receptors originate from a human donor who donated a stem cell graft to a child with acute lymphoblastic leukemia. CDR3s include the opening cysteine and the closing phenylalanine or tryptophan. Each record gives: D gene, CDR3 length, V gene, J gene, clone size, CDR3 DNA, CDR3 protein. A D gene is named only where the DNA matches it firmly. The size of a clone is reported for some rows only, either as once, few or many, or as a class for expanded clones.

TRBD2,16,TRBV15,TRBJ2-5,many,TGTGCCACCAGCCCGGGGGTTGGCGGGGGGATAGAGACCCAGTACTTC,CATSPGVGGGIETQYF
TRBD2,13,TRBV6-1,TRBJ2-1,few,TGTGCCAGCAGGGTTAGCGGGAGGAATGAGCAGTTCTTC,CASRVSGRNEQFF
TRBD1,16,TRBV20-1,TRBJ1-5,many,TGCAGTGCTGGGGGACAGGGAGGCCGTAGCAATCAGCCCCAGCATTTT,CSAGGQGGRSNQPQHF
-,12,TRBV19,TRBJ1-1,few,TGTGCCAGTAGTAGGGGGGAGACTGAAGCTTTCTTT,CASSRGETEAFF
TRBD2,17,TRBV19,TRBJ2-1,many,TGTGCCAGTAGCCTCAATCCTAGCGGGCACTCCTACAATGAGCAGTTCTTC,CASSLNPSGHSYNEQFF
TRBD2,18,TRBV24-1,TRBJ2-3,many,TGTGCCACCAGTGATCCTGGACTAGCGGGGGGGCCACCGGATACGCAGTATTTT,CATSDPGLAGGPPDTQYF
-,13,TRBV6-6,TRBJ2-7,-,TGTGCCAGTGCCGGGACACTTGGCCACGAGCAGTACTTC,CASAGTLGHEQYF
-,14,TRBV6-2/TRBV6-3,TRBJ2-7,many,TGTGCCAGCAGTTACTTGGGCCGGCTCGGCGAGCAGTACTTC,CASSYLGRLGEQYF
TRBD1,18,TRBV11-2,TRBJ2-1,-,TGTGCCAGCAGCTTAGGATTGTACCGGGCAGGGGGTTTCGATGAGCAGTTCTTC,CASSLGLYRAGGFDEQFF
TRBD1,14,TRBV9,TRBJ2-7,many,TGTGCCAGCAGCGTAGGGGACAGTGGCGACGAGCAGTACTTC,CASSVGDSGDEQYF
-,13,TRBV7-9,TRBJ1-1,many,TGTGCCAGCACGTGGGACATGAACACTGAAGCTTTCTTT,CASTWDMNTEAFF
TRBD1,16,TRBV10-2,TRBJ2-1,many,TGCGCCAGCAGTGATTCGGGGGACAGGGCCGACAATGAGCAGTTCTTC,CASSDSGDRADNEQFF
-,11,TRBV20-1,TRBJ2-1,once,TGCAGTGCTACCCGCTACCATGAGCAGTTCTTC,CSATRYHEQFF
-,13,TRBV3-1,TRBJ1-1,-,TGTGCCAGCAGCCCAGGGGTCCACACTGAAGCTTTCTTT,CASSPGVHTEAFF
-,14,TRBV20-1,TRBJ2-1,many,TGCAGTGCCGGGACTCCAAGCTCCTACAATGAGCAGTTCTTC,CSAGTPSSYNEQFF
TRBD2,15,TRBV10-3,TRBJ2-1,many,TGTGCCATCTCCGGGGCGGGAGAAGCCTACAATGAGCAGTTCTTC,CAISGAGEAYNEQFF
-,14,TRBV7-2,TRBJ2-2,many,TGTGCCAGCAGCAGGGACACGAACACCGGGGAGCTGTTTTTT,CASSRDTNTGELFF
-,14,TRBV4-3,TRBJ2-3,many,TGCGCCAGCAGCCAAAGGACCGGCACAGATACGCAGTATTTT,CASSQRTGTDTQYF
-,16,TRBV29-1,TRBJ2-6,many,TGCAGCGTCGGCAAGGACGGACTCTCTGGGGCCAACGTCCTGACTTTC,CSVGKDGLSGANVLTF
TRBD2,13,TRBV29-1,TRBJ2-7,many,TGCAGCGTCCTACGGGGGGAGTCCTACGAGCAGTACTTC,CSVLRGESYEQYF
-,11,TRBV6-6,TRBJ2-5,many,TGTGCCAGCATCCAGGGCGAGACCCAGTACTTC,CASIQGETQYF
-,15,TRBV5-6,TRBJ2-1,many,TGTGCCAGCAGCTTGCGGCAGGACCTAATGTTGGAGCAGTTCTTC,CASSLRQDLMLEQFF
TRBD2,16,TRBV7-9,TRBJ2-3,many,TGTGCCAGCACCCTGGGAAGCGGGACTAGCACAGATACGCAGTATTTT,CASTLGSGTSTDTQYF
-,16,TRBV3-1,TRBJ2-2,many,TGTGCCAGCAGCCAAGAAAGGCAGTTAAGAGCCGGGGAGCTGTTTTTT,CASSQERQLRAGELFF
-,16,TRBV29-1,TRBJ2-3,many,TGCAGCGTTGAAAAGAGGATTTCCTCACACACAGATACGCAGTATTTT,CSVEKRISSHTDTQYF
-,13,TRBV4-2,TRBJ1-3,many,TGTGCCAGCAGCCAAGACAGAGGAAACACCATATATTTT,CASSQDRGNTIYF
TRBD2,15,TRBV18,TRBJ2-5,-,TGTGCCAGCTCACCCCGCGCGGGGGACCAAGAGACCCAGTACTTC,CASSPRAGDQETQYF
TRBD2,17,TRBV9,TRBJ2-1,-,TGTGCCAGCAGCGTAGAGGGACTAGCGGGAGGAGGCGATGAGCAGTTCTTC,CASSVEGLAGGGDEQFF
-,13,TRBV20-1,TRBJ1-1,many,TGCAGTGCTAGAATGAGTATGAACACTGAAGCTTTCTTT,CSARMSMNTEAFF
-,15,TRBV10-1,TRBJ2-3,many,TGCGCCAGCAGTGAGTCCCCAAGCCCCACAGATACGCAGTATTTT,CASSESPSPTDTQYF
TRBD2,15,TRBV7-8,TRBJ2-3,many,TGTGCCAGCAGCTTAGGGGGACTAGCGGTCGATACGCAGTATTTT,CASSLGGLAVDTQYF
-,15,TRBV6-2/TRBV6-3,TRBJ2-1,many,TGTGCCAGCAGTCAAGACGGGGGCGCCTACAATGAGCAGTTCTTC,CASSQDGGAYNEQFF
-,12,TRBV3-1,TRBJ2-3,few,TGTGCCAGCAGCCAAACCGTAGCTACGCAGTATTTT,CASSQTVATQYF
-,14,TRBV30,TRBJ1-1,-,TGTGCCTGGAGTGTTTGGCGCATGAACACTGAAGCTTTCTTT,CAWSVWRMNTEAFF
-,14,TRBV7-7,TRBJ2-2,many,TGTGCTAGCAGCTTAGCGCAGGGCACCGGGGAGCTGTTTTTT,CASSLAQGTGELFF
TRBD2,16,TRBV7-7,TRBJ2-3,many,TGTGCTAGCAGCCCCAGGACTAGCGGGATCACAGATACGCAGTATTTT,CASSPRTSGITDTQYF
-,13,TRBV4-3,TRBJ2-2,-,TGCGCCAGCAGCCAAGATAGGAACGGGGAGCTGTTTTTT,CASSQDRNGELFF